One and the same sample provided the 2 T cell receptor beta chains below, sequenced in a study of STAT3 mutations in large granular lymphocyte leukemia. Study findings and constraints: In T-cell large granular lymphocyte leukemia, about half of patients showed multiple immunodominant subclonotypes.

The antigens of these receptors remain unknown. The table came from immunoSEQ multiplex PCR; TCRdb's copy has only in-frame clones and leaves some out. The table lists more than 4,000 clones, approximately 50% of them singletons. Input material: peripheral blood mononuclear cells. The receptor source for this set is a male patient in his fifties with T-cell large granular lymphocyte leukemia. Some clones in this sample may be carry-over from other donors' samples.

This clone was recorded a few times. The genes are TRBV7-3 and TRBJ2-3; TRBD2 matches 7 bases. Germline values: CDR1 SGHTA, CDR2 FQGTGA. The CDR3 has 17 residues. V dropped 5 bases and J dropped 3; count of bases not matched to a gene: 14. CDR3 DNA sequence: TGTGCCAGCAGCCCAAACGGGGGGAGGGCCGAGACAGATACGCAGTATTTT. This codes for CASSPNGGRAETDTQYF.

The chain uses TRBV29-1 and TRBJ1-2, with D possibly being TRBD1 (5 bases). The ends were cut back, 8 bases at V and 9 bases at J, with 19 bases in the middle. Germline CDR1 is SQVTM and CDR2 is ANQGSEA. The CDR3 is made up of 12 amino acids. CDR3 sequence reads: CSSRGGDRSYTF. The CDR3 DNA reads TGCAGCTCCCGCGGCGGAGACAGAAGCTACACCTTC.